This T cell receptor (beta chain) was sequenced during a study of regulatory T cells in long-lasting Graves disease. This clonotype has a handful of counts. With a much larger clone just one base away, this may be a read error. The germline CDR1 and CDR2 sequences are SNHLY and FYNNEI. The CDR3 extends over 12 amino acids. V was pared by 5 bases and J by 10 bases, with 2 bases of the junction left unmatched. Time point described: newly diagnosed GD, antithyroid drugs for less than 3 months. Scientists built the TCR library using RNA that was extracted from PBMCs. Through Arm-PCR of CDR3 regions and iRepertoire HTBI primers, TCR beta libraries were built. TCRdb called the multiplex PCR reads again in MiXCR, with one record for every CDR3 protein. The table has around 450,000 distinct CDR3 sequences, about a sixth seen once. These sequences were also reported in another study, on T cells in Graves' hyperthyroidism and ophthalmopathy.

The rearrangement joins TRBV2 to TRBJ2-1, with TRBD2 identical over 10 bases. Sample: peripheral blood mononuclear cells (PBMCs), taken at new diagnosis, from a patient treated with antithyroid drugs. The clonotype was recovered from a man aged 40-50 years with Graves disease. CDR3 residues: CASSTSGTEQFF. Here the CDR3 DNA reads TGTGCCAGCAGTACTAGCGGGACAGAGCAGTTCTTC. Full variable domain (remainder filled in from reference TRBV2 and TRBJ2-1): EPEVTQTPSHQVTQMGQEVILRCVPISNHLYFYWYRQILGQKVEFLVSFYNNEISEKSEIFDDQFSVERPDGSNFTLKIRSTKLEDSAMYFCASSTSGTEQFFGPGTRLTVL.